This is a list of T cell receptor beta chains from one sample in a study of neurological immune-mediated disorders. TCRdb re-called the 5' RACE reads with MiXCR, one entry per CDR3 protein. The sample lists approximately 84,000 distinct CDR3 sequences, approximately 4.3% occurring once. Input material: PBMCs. These receptors came from a woman aged 60-75 years with multiple sclerosis. CDR3s include the opening cysteine and the closing phenylalanine or tryptophan. The D gene is left open where the match is weak. The size field reads once, few, many or a size class.

len: 13
j_gene: TRBJ2-2
v_gene: TRBV28
abundance: many
d_gene: NA
CDR3nt: TGTGCCAGCAGTTCCGGGGCACCCGGGGAGCTGTTTTTT
CDR3aa: CASSSGAPGELFF

len: 15
j_gene: TRBJ2-2
v_gene: TRBV11-2
abundance: many
d_gene: NA
CDR3nt: TGTGCCAGCAGCTTATTTCATACAGCCACGGGGGAGCTGTTTTTT
CDR3aa: CASSLFHTATGELFF

len: 15
j_gene: TRBJ2-1
v_gene: TRBV11-2
abundance: many
d_gene: TRBD2
CDR3nt: TGTGCCAGCAGCTTATACAGCGGGGGGGCCAGTGAGCAGTTCTTC
CDR3aa: CASSLYSGGASEQFF

len: 14
j_gene: TRBJ2-7
v_gene: TRBV10-2
abundance: many
d_gene: NA
CDR3nt: TGCGCCAGCCGAGATGGGGCCGCGGTCGGCGAGCAGTACTTC
CDR3aa: CASRDGAAVGEQYF

len: 17
j_gene: TRBJ2-7
v_gene: TRBV5-1
abundance: many
d_gene: TRBD1
CDR3nt: TGCGCCAGCAGCGCCTCCCTCGGACAGGGTTCTTCCTACGAGCAGTACTTC
CDR3aa: CASSASLGQGSSYEQYF

len: 15
j_gene: TRBJ2-1
v_gene: TRBV12-3/TRBV12-4
abundance: many
d_gene: TRBD1
CDR3nt: TGTGCCAGCAGTTTAGTCAGCGACAGGGTGAATGAGCAGTTCTTC
CDR3aa: CASSLVSDRVNEQFF

len: 14
j_gene: TRBJ2-1
v_gene: TRBV29-1
abundance: many
d_gene: NA
CDR3nt: TGCAGCGCGACCGGGGGACAGTACTACAATGAGCAGTTCTTC
CDR3aa: CSATGGQYYNEQFF

len: 16
j_gene: TRBJ1-1
v_gene: TRBV15
abundance: many
d_gene: NA
CDR3nt: TGTGCCACCAGCAGAGATTTGAAGGGAGCCGACACTGAAGCTTTCTTT
CDR3aa: CATSRDLKGADTEAFF

len: 15
j_gene: TRBJ1-6
v_gene: TRBV6-5
abundance: many
d_gene: TRBD1
CDR3nt: TGTGCCAGCACCAAAGACAGGGCTTATAATTCACCCCTCCACTTT
CDR3aa: CASTKDRAYNSPLHF

len: 15
j_gene: TRBJ1-5
v_gene: TRBV12-3/TRBV12-4
abundance: many
d_gene: NA
CDR3nt: TGTGCCAGCAGCCCTTCCGGGACGGTCAATCAGCCCCAGCATTTT
CDR3aa: CASSPSGTVNQPQHF

len: 16
j_gene: TRBJ1-2
v_gene: TRBV7-9
abundance: many
d_gene: TRBD1
CDR3nt: TGTGCCAGCAGCTTTTACCTGACAGGGACGATTGGTGGCTACACCTTC
CDR3aa: CASSFYLTGTIGGYTF

len: 17
j_gene: TRBJ1-1
v_gene: TRBV7-8
abundance: many
d_gene: NA
CDR3nt: TGTGCCAGCAGCTTAGCTTTGGCAGGGACTTTGGTCACTGAAGCTTTCTTT
CDR3aa: CASSLALAGTLVTEAFF

len: 16
j_gene: TRBJ1-4
v_gene: TRBV3-1
abundance: many
d_gene: NA
CDR3nt: TGTGCCAGCAGCCAAGCCCCGACAGAGTCTAATGAAAAACTGTTTTTT
CDR3aa: CASSQAPTESNEKLFF

len: 16
j_gene: TRBJ1-4
v_gene: TRBV29-1
abundance: many
d_gene: NA
CDR3nt: TGCAGCGTTAAGCCCGCAGGTGGCTCAACTAATGAAAAACTGTTTTTT
CDR3aa: CSVKPAGGSTNEKLFF

len: 15
j_gene: TRBJ1-5
v_gene: TRBV27
abundance: many
d_gene: NA
CDR3nt: TGTGCCAGCAGTTTAATGCACGATAGCAATCAGCCCCAGCATTTT
CDR3aa: CASSLMHDSNQPQHF

len: 16
j_gene: TRBJ2-2
v_gene: TRBV7-9
abundance: many
d_gene: NA
CDR3nt: TGTGCCAGCAGCTTAGTCGGAGACACCCCAATTGGGGAGCTGTTTTTT
CDR3aa: CASSLVGDTPIGELFF

len: 16
j_gene: TRBJ2-1
v_gene: TRBV15
abundance: many
d_gene: NA
CDR3nt: TGTGCCACCAGCAGAGATCCAGGGGTCCTCGACAATGAGCAGTTCTTC
CDR3aa: CATSRDPGVLDNEQFF

len: 16
j_gene: TRBJ2-4
v_gene: TRBV25-1
abundance: many
d_gene: NA
CDR3nt: TGTGCCAGCAGTTCCGGGGCGGGGGCTGCCAAAAACATTCAGTACTTC
CDR3aa: CASSSGAGAAKNIQYF

len: 13
j_gene: TRBJ1-6
v_gene: TRBV20-1
abundance: many
d_gene: TRBD1
CDR3nt: TGCAGTGCTAAAGGGACAGGGGACTCACCCCTCCACTTT
CDR3aa: CSAKGTGDSPLHF

len: 17
j_gene: TRBJ1-6
v_gene: TRBV3-1
abundance: many
d_gene: NA
CDR3nt: TGTGCCAGCAGCCCCAATCGGGTTCTGGACTTCAATTCACCCCTCCACTTT
CDR3aa: CASSPNRVLDFNSPLHF

len: 15
j_gene: TRBJ1-2
v_gene: TRBV27
abundance: many
d_gene: NA
CDR3nt: TGTGCCAGCAGTTTACAGGGCAGAGTTAACTATGGCTACACCTTC
CDR3aa: CASSLQGRVNYGYTF

len: 14
j_gene: TRBJ2-5
v_gene: TRBV6-2/TRBV6-3
abundance: many
d_gene: TRBD2
CDR3nt: TGTGCCAGCATGGACGGGGGGGCCGGGGAGACCCAGTACTTC
CDR3aa: CASMDGGAGETQYF

len: 11
j_gene: TRBJ2-2
v_gene: TRBV3-1
abundance: few
d_gene: NA
CDR3nt: TGTGCCAGCGCAAGTCTCGGGGAGCTGTTTTTT
CDR3aa: CASASLGELFF

len: 15
j_gene: TRBJ2-7
v_gene: TRBV20-1
abundance: many
d_gene: NA
CDR3nt: TGCAGTGCTAGAGATCCAGAGAAGGGAGGTTACGAGCAGTACTTC
CDR3aa: CSARDPEKGGYEQYF

len: 14
j_gene: TRBJ1-1
v_gene: TRBV7-9
abundance: many
d_gene: NA
CDR3nt: TGTGCCAGCAGCTTAGCGCTTTTGGGGACTGAAGCTTTCTTT
CDR3aa: CASSLALLGTEAFF

len: 13
j_gene: TRBJ1-1
v_gene: TRBV25-1
abundance: many
d_gene: TRBD1
CDR3nt: TGTGCCAGCAGTGAGGGGGGACAGGTAGAAGCTTTCTTT
CDR3aa: CASSEGGQVEAFF

len: 15
j_gene: TRBJ2-1
v_gene: TRBV7-2
abundance: many
d_gene: TRBD2
CDR3nt: TGTGCCAGCAGCTTAATTCCCCTTAGCGGGGGCGAGCAGTTCTTC
CDR3aa: CASSLIPLSGGEQFF

len: 12
j_gene: TRBJ2-3
v_gene: TRBV20-1
abundance: many
d_gene: NA
CDR3nt: TGCAGTGCCCTCCTTGCCGCAGATACGCAGTATTTT
CDR3aa: CSALLAADTQYF

len: 13
j_gene: TRBJ2-1
v_gene: TRBV20-1
abundance: many
d_gene: NA
CDR3nt: TGCAGTGCTAGAGTCTCCGGGACTGAGGGGCAGTTCTTC
CDR3aa: CSARVSGTEGQFF

len: 14
j_gene: TRBJ2-7
v_gene: TRBV4-2
abundance: many
d_gene: NA
CDR3nt: TGTGCCAGCAGCCAGAAATTAAGCTCCTACGAGCAGTACTTC
CDR3aa: CASSQKLSSYEQYF

len: 15
j_gene: TRBJ2-7
v_gene: TRBV3-1
abundance: many
d_gene: NA
CDR3nt: TGTGCCAGCAGCCTTCGGGTCAGGGGGGTTGAGGAGCAGTACTTC
CDR3aa: CASSLRVRGVEEQYF

len: 13
j_gene: TRBJ1-2
v_gene: TRBV20-1
abundance: many
d_gene: TRBD1
CDR3nt: TGCAGTGCGAGGGACAGGGGTTACTTTGGCTACACCTTC
CDR3aa: CSARDRGYFGYTF

len: 15
j_gene: TRBJ1-6
v_gene: TRBV4-1
abundance: many
d_gene: NA
CDR3nt: TGCGCCAGCAGCCAAGTGAAGGACCCCTATTCACCCCTCCACTTT
CDR3aa: CASSQVKDPYSPLHF

len: 15
j_gene: TRBJ1-4
v_gene: TRBV28
abundance: many
d_gene: TRBD1
CDR3nt: TGTGCCAGCAGTTTGGCCGGGACAGGGCCATCGGGACTGTTTTTT
CDR3aa: CASSLAGTGPSGLFF

len: 13
j_gene: TRBJ2-6
v_gene: TRBV5-1
abundance: many
d_gene: NA
CDR3nt: TGCGCCAGCAGAGAGGGTGGGGCCAACGTCCTGACTTTC
CDR3aa: CASREGGANVLTF

len: 11
j_gene: TRBJ1-4
v_gene: TRBV4-2
abundance: many
d_gene: NA
CDR3nt: TGTGCCAGCAGCCAGACCGAAAAACTGTTTTTT
CDR3aa: CASSQTEKLFF

len: 13
j_gene: TRBJ1-6
v_gene: TRBV29-1
abundance: many
d_gene: NA
CDR3nt: TGCAGCGCAATTGACAGGTGGGATTCACCCCTCCACTTT
CDR3aa: CSAIDRWDSPLHF

len: 14
j_gene: TRBJ1-1
v_gene: TRBV18
abundance: many
d_gene: NA
CDR3nt: TGTGCCAGCTCACCTGGAGGGAAGGACACTGAAGCTTTCTTT
CDR3aa: CASSPGGKDTEAFF

len: 13
j_gene: TRBJ2-5
v_gene: TRBV20-1
abundance: many
d_gene: TRBD2
CDR3nt: TGCAGTGCGGACCGGACTAGCGGAGAGACCCAGTACTTC
CDR3aa: CSADRTSGETQYF

len: 10
j_gene: TRBJ1-2
v_gene: TRBV6-5
abundance: many
d_gene: NA
CDR3nt: TGTGCCAGCGGAGACAGTCATGTTACCTTC
CDR3aa: CASGDSHVTF

len: 17
j_gene: TRBJ2-1
v_gene: TRBV7-9
abundance: many
d_gene: TRBD1
CDR3nt: TGTGCCAGCAGCTTAACCTCGGGACAGCTGTCCTACAATGAGCAGTTCTTC
CDR3aa: CASSLTSGQLSYNEQFF

len: 15
j_gene: TRBJ2-3
v_gene: TRBV5-1
abundance: many
d_gene: NA
CDR3nt: TGCGCCAGCAGCCCTCGGGCCCTCTCCACAGATACGCAGTATTTT
CDR3aa: CASSPRALSTDTQYF

len: 14
j_gene: TRBJ1-1
v_gene: TRBV3-1
abundance: many
d_gene: NA
CDR3nt: TGTGCCAGCAGCCAACAGGGTATGAACACTGAAGCTTTCTTT
CDR3aa: CASSQQGMNTEAFF

len: 13
j_gene: TRBJ2-2
v_gene: TRBV21-1
abundance: many
d_gene: NA
CDR3nt: TGTGCCAGCATCATCGGGGGGACCGGGGAGCTGTTTTTT
CDR3aa: CASIIGGTGELFF

len: 15
j_gene: TRBJ1-5
v_gene: TRBV7-6
abundance: many
d_gene: NA
CDR3nt: TGTGCCAGCAGCTTAGCGCGCGGGGGCGGACAGCCCCAGCATTTT
CDR3aa: CASSLARGGGQPQHF

len: 12
j_gene: TRBJ1-2
v_gene: TRBV29-1
abundance: many
d_gene: NA
CDR3nt: TGCAGCGTTGAAGAGTGGCATGGGGGCTACACCTTC
CDR3aa: CSVEEWHGGYTF

len: 14
j_gene: TRBJ2-1
v_gene: TRBV7-9
abundance: many
d_gene: NA
CDR3nt: TGTGCCAGCAGCTTAGAACAGGGAAACAATGAGCAGTTCTTC
CDR3aa: CASSLEQGNNEQFF

len: 16
j_gene: TRBJ2-1
v_gene: TRBV20-1
abundance: many
d_gene: NA
CDR3nt: TGCAGTGCTAGAGATTCAGGGAGGAGCTCCTACAATGAGCAGTTCTTC
CDR3aa: CSARDSGRSSYNEQFF

len: 15
j_gene: TRBJ1-5
v_gene: TRBV6-5
abundance: many
d_gene: NA
CDR3nt: TGTGCCAGCAGTCCACAGACAGGACCCATTCAGCCCCAGCATTTT
CDR3aa: CASSPQTGPIQPQHF

len: 14
j_gene: TRBJ2-7
v_gene: TRBV11-2
abundance: many
d_gene: NA
CDR3nt: TGTGCCAGCAGCATCAACAGACAGGCGGGAGAGCAGTACTTC
CDR3aa: CASSINRQAGEQYF

len: 13
j_gene: TRBJ1-5
v_gene: TRBV20-1
abundance: many
d_gene: NA
CDR3nt: TGCAGTGCTAGCACAGGGTCTCCGCAGCCCCAGCATTTT
CDR3aa: CSASTGSPQPQHF

len: 14
j_gene: TRBJ2-3
v_gene: TRBV20-1
abundance: many
d_gene: NA
CDR3nt: TGCAGTGCTAGAGATTGGGGGGTCACAGATACGCAGTATTTT
CDR3aa: CSARDWGVTDTQYF

len: 15
j_gene: TRBJ2-1
v_gene: TRBV11-3
abundance: many
d_gene: NA
CDR3nt: TGTGCCAGCAGCTTCGACGGTTTAGTCAACAATGAGCAGTTCTTC
CDR3aa: CASSFDGLVNNEQFF